This entry features one T cell receptor beta chain sequence. In this sample, this clone turned up once. There is no known antigen for this receptor. Base qualities were left out, and no much larger clone turns up one base away. The data were obtained in a study of blood T cell repertoires in COVID-19 (dated by TCRdb to between 2020 and 2021). Background on the whole study: Collaborator samples came from the United States, Italy and Spain and covered acute and convalescent phases of COVID-19. The prospective study material was composed of cDNA or gDNA derived from T cells, B-cell-depleted T cells, or PBMCs. Deeply sampled blood TCRbeta repertoires from subjects exposed to, actively infected with, or recovered from COVID-19 were included in the dataset. The repertoires were released in a freely available public database meant as a resource for research on the immune response to SARS-CoV-2. The samples were drawn from two sources: the first 160 participants of the ongoing ImmuneRACE study, and 1,254 subjects contributed by 6 global collaborators. Sample metadata almost always included a de-identified subject ID, COVID-19 status, age in years and sex. Where HLA class I and class II types were available, the types were taken from metadata supplied by the sample provider, not from assay-based typing. Summary of the overall study and its limitations: The amount of clinical and demographic metadata varied by source and participant and was provided uncurated.

CDR1 and CDR2 are drawn from the germline V gene: LGHNA, YNFKEQ. The CDR3 holds 16 amino acids from the cysteine to the phenylalanine. Only the CDR3 region is kept as DNA, spanning 48 bases read in frame from base 1. V is pruned by 1 base and J by 2 bases, leaving 3 bases of the junction without a gene match. Whole blood was collected in K2EDTA tubes by collaborating institutions according to the institutions' own protocols. For TCRbeta analysis, collaborators shipped samples as frozen whole blood, isolated PBMCs, or DNA extracted from either of those sample types. The immunoSEQ Assay, a bias-controlled multiplex PCR, was used to amplify TCRbeta CDR3 regions from genomic DNA. Per the source publication's procedure: The number of nucleated cells in each sample was estimated from the amplification of reference gene primers within the assay. To quantify the absolute abundance of each unique TCRbeta CDR3 rearrangement, sequence reads were collapsed and filtered. For each sample, productive Simpson clonality was calculated as the square root of Simpson's diversity index across productive rearrangements. The clones in this table, taken by TCRdb from immuneACCESS, are in-frame only. Not every clone is retained; where verified, under half of the shortfall comes from an unresolved V gene, and the cause of the rest is unknown. The V and J calls and clone size are taken from that table; D and trimming were inferred from the DNA. The sample profile shows roughly 200,000 clones; 81% of them were found once. Roughly 7.9% of the sample belongs to the ten largest clones.

Rearrangement joined TRBV4-2 to TRBJ2-2; a stretch of 8 junction bases matches TRBD2. The receptor comes from a woman of 80 years or more with acute or convalescent COVID-19. Specimen: peripheral blood. The DNA is as follows: TGTGCCAGCAGCCAAGCGGGAGGGGTCAACACCGGGGAGCTGTTTTTT. Protein translation: CASSQAGGVNTGELFF.